The present entry profiles one T cell receptor beta chain with its context. This clonotype turned up a few times. Its antigen is unknown. Mismatch with germline at one junction end may stem from a read error. This entry is derived from a study of T cells in Graves' hyperthyroidism and ophthalmopathy (dated by TCRdb to 2018 to 2020). Regarding the research as a whole: Peripheral blood was sampled at the time of initial diagnosis, prior to any treatment. TCR Vbeta CDR3 sequencing of 120 to 150 peripheral blood samples (43 ophthalmopathy, roughly 72 hyperthyroidism and approximately 17 progressor patients) is reported in the paper. After sampling, hyperthyroidism patients received methimazole starting at 30 mg daily, and ophthalmopathy patients received high-dose intravenous methylprednisolone. For training and testing, the 100 or so patients in the discovery cohort were randomly divided in a 7:3 ratio. In addition, the study compared T-cell repertoires in thyroid tissue and in blood from roughly six Graves' hyperthyroidism patients. Whether ophthalmopathy could be predicted prospectively was tested in an independent validation cohort made up of under 20 hyperthyroidism patients plus 17 patients who later progressed to ophthalmopathy. To identify distinguishing TCR V-J signatures, a discovery cohort of around 100 patients was used, comprising some 43 with Graves' ophthalmopathy and 57 with stable Graves' hyperthyroidism.

The TCR beta CDR3 regions were amplified from RNA transcripts. For the first round of RT-PCR on the TCR CDR3, the HTBI primer set was used together with the Qiagen OneStep RT-PCR kit. The libraries were constructed in a second round of multiplex PCR and then size-selected and purified. Libraries were sequenced paired-end with 100 bp reads on an Illumina HiSeq2000. Per the authors' processing: Raw data were processed with SOAPnuke, discarding reads with adapters, uncalled bases, mean Phred below 15, or no exact constant-primer or identifier match. High-quality paired reads were merged with COPE v1.2.5, and unique nucleotide sequences were defined as clonotypes. MiTCR v1.1 was used to align the clonotypes against IMGT TRBV, TRBD and TRBJ reference segments. The analysis was restricted to V-J combinations with a frequency above 0.0001, which together covered around 99% of the repertoires. The TCS score was defined as the ratio of F50 (clonal expansion) to E x V (chaos), calculated using BLOSUM62-based TCRdist between CDR3 peptides within each V-J. Welch's t-statistics and random forest reduced some 510 V-J features to around 14, which were used in a naive Bayes classifier (R e1071). The similarity between thyroid and blood repertoires was quantified using the Morisita-Horn index. The public sequencing data were trimmed at Q25 with fastp and processed into clonotypes with MiXCR by TCRdb, which kept only in-frame beta chains. CDR3 protein sequences are deduplicated, and each keeps its most common genes and DNA. TCRdb assigned the V and J calls; the authors' analysis was not used. For this sample the table gives around 720,000 distinct CDR3 sequences, of which about a third were detected only once. 30% to 40% of the sample belongs to the ten largest clones.

Stable Graves' hyperthyroidism was defined as the absence of progression to ophthalmopathy over 18 months of follow-up. Hyperthyroidism patients were newly diagnosed, with disease duration under 2 months, and aged 18 to 65 years. Exclusion was applied to patients with uncontrolled infections, other autoimmune diseases, pregnancy or lactation. Diagnoses were established on the basis of clinical symptoms, serum thyroxine and TRAb, thyroid ultrasound, and orbital computed tomography. PBMCs were isolated from around 10 ml of fresh peripheral blood by Ficoll-Paque density gradient centrifugation. Trizol reagent was used to extract total RNA, and RNA quality was then checked on an Agilent 2100 Bioanalyzer. The CDR3 numbers 14 residues from cysteine through phenylalanine. This entry keeps only the CDR3 DNA: 42 bases, framed from base 1. For CDR1 and CDR2, the germline V gene lists ENHRY and SYGVKD. Overall study outcomes, separate from this receptor: No statistical method was used to set the sample size in advance, and investigators knew the group allocation. Ophthalmopathy was separated from stable hyperthyroidism by a 13 V-J signature model, with 87.88% sensitivity and approximately 84% specificity obtained in cross-validation and 80%/75% obtained in testing. In validation, the model predicted progression to ophthalmopathy with 65% to 71% sensitivity and around 72% specificity, a median of approximately 6.5 months before onset. Most expanded thyroid clonotypes (frequency above 0.001) were also detected in blood, a finding suggesting that blood repertoires may reflect thyroid immune responses.

The clonotype comes from a middle-aged woman with Graves' hyperthyroidism. Recombination connected TRBV10-3 to TRBJ2-2; 7 central nucleotides agree with TRBD2. The sequenced sample was blood. The CDR3 sequence is CASSGLGDTGELFF. The nucleotide sequence is given as TGTGCCAGCAGTGGACTAGGGGACACCGGGGAGCTGTTTTTT.